The clone carrying this T cell receptor beta chain appeared once. The antigen is not known. Sequencing used immunoSEQ multiplex PCR; TCRdb keeps in-frame clones, though not all of them. The repertoire holds about 140,000 clones, with just over 85% as singletons. The sample originates from a study of Ad26.COV2.S vaccination and SARS-CoV-2 variants. Study-level findings and limits: Whether participants received vaccine or placebo, their non-spike TCR breadth was similar.

V lost 4 bases, J lost 7 bases, and 18 bases stayed unmatched. The germline gives CDR1 SGHDN, CDR2 FVKESK. The CDR3 consists of 18 residues. This material consisted of peripheral blood, taken after recovery from COVID-19. The source of this sequence is a human donor who had recovered from COVID-19. The chain couples TRBV14 to TRBJ2-2, with 7 bases identical to TRBD1. The CDR3 here is CASSLTRQTGRLVGELFF. CDR3 DNA sequence: TGTGCCAGCAGCCTCACCCGACAGACAGGGAGACTCGTCGGGGAGCTGTTTTTT.